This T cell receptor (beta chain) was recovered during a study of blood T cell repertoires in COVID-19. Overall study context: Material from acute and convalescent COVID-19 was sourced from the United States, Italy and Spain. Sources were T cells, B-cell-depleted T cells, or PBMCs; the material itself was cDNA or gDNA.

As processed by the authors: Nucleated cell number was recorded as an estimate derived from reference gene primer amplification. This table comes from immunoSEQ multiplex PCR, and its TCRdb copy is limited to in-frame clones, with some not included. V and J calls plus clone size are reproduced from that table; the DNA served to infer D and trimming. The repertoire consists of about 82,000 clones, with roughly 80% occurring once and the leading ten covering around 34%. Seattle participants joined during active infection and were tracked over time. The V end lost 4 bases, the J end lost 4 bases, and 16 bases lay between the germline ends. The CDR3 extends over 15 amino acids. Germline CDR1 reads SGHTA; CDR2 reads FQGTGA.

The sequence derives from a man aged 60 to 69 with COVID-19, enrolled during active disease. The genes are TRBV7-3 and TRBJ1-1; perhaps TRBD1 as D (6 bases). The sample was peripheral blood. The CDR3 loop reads CASSSRGHPSTEAFF. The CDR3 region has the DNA TGTGCCAGCAGCTCCCGGGGACACCCGAGCACTGAAGCTTTCTTT.